This T cell receptor (beta chain) was sequenced in a study of Tregs in tolerant kidney transplant recipients. V gave up 4 bases and J gave up 8 bases, with 13 bases separating them. Germline V CDR1 and CDR2: SGHDT, YYEEEE. The length of the CDR3 is 13 residues. Here immunoSEQ multiplex PCR was the method, and the copy in TCRdb shows in-frame clones only, minus some. The repertoire holds 100,000 to 150,000 clones, with roughly 93% as singletons. The sample taken for sequencing was CD4+ T cells from blood. The receptor's source is a human donor in good health. The V call is TRBV5-6, the J call TRBJ2-1; no firm D call. For the CDR3, the DNA is TGTGCCAGCAGCGGGATGTATAGGGATGAGCAGTTCTTC. Translation: CASSGMYRDEQFF.